This T cell receptor (beta chain) was sequenced during a study of Graves' ophthalmopathy and Graves' hyperthyroidism. There are many counts of this clonotype. Germline loops: CDR1 MNHEY, CDR2 SMNVEV (reference sequence). The V gene lost 5 bases and the J gene lost 4 bases, with 14 bases spanning the gap. The CDR3 loop spans 15 amino acids. For repertoire sequencing, the TCR beta CDR3 regions were amplified from RNA transcripts. HTBI primers were used in a first-round RT-PCR, which preceded a second-round multiplex PCR. TCRdb re-called the multiplex PCR reads through MiXCR, storing one row per CDR3 protein. Here the sample spans over 150,000 distinct CDR3 sequences, roughly 37% being singletons.

This TCR derives from a woman aged 40 to 55 with Graves' ophthalmopathy. The sample taken for sequencing was peripheral blood. The V and J genes are TRBV27 and TRBJ1-4; no firm D call. The CDR3 is CASSMPGKHNEKLFF. The CDR3 nucleotides read TGTGCCAGCAGTATGCCCGGGAAACATAATGAAAAACTGTTTTTT.